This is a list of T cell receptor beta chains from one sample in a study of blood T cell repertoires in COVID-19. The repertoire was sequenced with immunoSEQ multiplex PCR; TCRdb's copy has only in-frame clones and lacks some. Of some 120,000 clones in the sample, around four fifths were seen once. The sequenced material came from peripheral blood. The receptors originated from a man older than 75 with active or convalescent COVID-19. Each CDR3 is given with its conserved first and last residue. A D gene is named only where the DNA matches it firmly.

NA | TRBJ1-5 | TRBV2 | CASSELTVNQPQHF
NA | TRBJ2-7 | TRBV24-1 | CATSEADSYEQYF
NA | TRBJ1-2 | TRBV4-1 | CASSQDQTAFYGYTF
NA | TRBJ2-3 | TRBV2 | CASSYNSGTDTQYF
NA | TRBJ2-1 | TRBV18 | CASSPLEGSYNEQFF
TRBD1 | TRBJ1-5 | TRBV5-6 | CASSKAGTGRAPQHF
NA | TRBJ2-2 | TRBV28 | CASRPGSAGGELFF
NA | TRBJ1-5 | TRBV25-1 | CASSEYNGELQHF
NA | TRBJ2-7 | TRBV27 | CASSLKGGFLYEQYF
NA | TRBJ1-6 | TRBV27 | CASSPGPSRGNSPLHF
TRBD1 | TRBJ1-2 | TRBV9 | CASSSGTGGGLNGYTF
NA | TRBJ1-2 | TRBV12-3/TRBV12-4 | CASSLSSGRTYTF
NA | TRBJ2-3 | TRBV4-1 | CASSQDFRSGSTDTQYF
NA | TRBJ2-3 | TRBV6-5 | CASTPGVPVTDTQYF
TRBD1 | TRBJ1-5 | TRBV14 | CASSQGGGGQPQHF
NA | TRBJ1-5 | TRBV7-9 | CASSFGGNQPQHF
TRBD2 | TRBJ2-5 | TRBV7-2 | CASSSGLAGEAQYF
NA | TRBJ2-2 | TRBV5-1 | CASSPLDTTGELFF
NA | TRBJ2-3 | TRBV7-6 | CASSRALGGTDTQYF
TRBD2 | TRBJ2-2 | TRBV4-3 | CASSQAPAGGVGELFF
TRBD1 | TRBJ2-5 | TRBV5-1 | CASSYGQGEETQYF
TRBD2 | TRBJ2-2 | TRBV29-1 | CSVRTSGGQNTGELFF
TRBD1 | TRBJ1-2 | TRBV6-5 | CASSYGYRGQNYGYTF
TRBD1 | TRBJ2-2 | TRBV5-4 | CASSPPGQGSGELFF
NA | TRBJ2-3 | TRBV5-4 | CASSLSYGGPDTQYF
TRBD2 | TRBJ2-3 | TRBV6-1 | CASSEGALAGGYTDTQYF
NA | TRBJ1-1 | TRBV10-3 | CAISVSDSLNTEAFF
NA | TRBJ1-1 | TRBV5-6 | CASSRLWGVGAEAFF
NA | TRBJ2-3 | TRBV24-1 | CATSDSRGDGDTQYF
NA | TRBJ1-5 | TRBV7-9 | CASSLQGPNQPQHF
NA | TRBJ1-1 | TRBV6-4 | CASSETRNTEAFF
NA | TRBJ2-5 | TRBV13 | CASSMTGGETQYF
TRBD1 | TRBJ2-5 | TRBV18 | CASSPQGQGRETQYF
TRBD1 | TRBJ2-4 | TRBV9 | CASSPNHPGQGNILAKNIQYF
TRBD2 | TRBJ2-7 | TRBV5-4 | CASSATSGGAYEQYF
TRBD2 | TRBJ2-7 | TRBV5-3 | CARSLVPIAGLYEQYF
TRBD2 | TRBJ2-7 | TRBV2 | CASSLTSVYEQYF
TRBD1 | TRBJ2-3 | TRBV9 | CASSTPNDRVLESTDTQYF
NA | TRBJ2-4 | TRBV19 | CASSEGRLGAKNIQYF
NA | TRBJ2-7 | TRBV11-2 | CASSKGGGYEQYF
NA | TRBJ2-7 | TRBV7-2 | CASSRRRGEQYF